This T cell receptor beta chain is drawn from a study of T cell repertoires in cytomegalovirus infection. MiXCR, run by TCRdb on the reads, gives a single entry per CDR3 protein. The top ten clones hold approximately 95% of a sample with 75,000 to 95,000 distinct CDR3 sequences, more than 40% of them seen once. About this clonotype: As yet, its antigen is unknown.

From germline, CDR1 is MNHNY and CDR2 SVGAGI (reference sequence). The germline V and J ends were trimmed by 8 bases and 3 bases, with 11 bases remaining between them. This CDR3 region has 13 residues. The sequenced sample was CD8+ T cells from cultured PBMCs, obtained from culture after CMV antigen stimulation. The V and J genes are TRBV6-6 and TRBJ1-5; D uncertain. This TCR came from a human donor in good health (CMV status not recorded). Some clones in this sample may be carry-over from other donors' samples. CDR3 DNA: TGTGCCAGCTTCGCAGACTACAATCAGCCCCAGCATTTT. Its translation is CASFADYNQPQHF.